Listed below are T cell receptor beta chains from one sample, sequenced in a study of early T cells in non-severe SARS-CoV-2 infection. TCRdb re-called the 5' RACE reads through MiXCR, storing one row per CDR3 protein. Of fewer than 85,000 distinct CDR3 sequences listed, 13% to 15% are singletons. This sample comprised whole blood, obtained at baseline. The receptors derive from an adult who was a healthcare worker with PCR-confirmed SARS-CoV-2 infection or an uninfected control (not recorded which). The conserved cysteine and the conserved F or W are not part of the CDR3 here. The order of the fields is D gene, J gene, V gene, CDR3 protein. A D gene is named only where the DNA matches it firmly.

D gene: NA
J gene: TRBJ1-1
V gene: TRBV6-2/TRBV6-3
CDR3 protein: ASSTPNTEAF

D gene: NA
J gene: TRBJ2-5
V gene: TRBV5-1
CDR3 protein: ASPGEQETQY

D gene: TRBD2
J gene: TRBJ2-1
V gene: TRBV7-3
CDR3 protein: ASSLLAGDPYNEQF

D gene: NA
J gene: TRBJ2-1
V gene: TRBV24-1
CDR3 protein: ATSDPGSGKGNEQF

D gene: TRBD2
J gene: TRBJ2-3
V gene: TRBV6-5
CDR3 protein: ASSYTGGPDTQY

D gene: NA
J gene: TRBJ1-1
V gene: TRBV7-6
CDR3 protein: ASSPTGSHTEAF

D gene: NA
J gene: TRBJ2-6
V gene: TRBV7-3
CDR3 protein: ASSSGPFSGANVLT

D gene: TRBD1
J gene: TRBJ1-5
V gene: TRBV20-1
CDR3 protein: SARTGEGQPQH

D gene: NA
J gene: TRBJ2-3
V gene: TRBV7-6
CDR3 protein: ASSLNGGRDTQY

D gene: NA
J gene: TRBJ2-2
V gene: TRBV20-1
CDR3 protein: SAQGQNTGELF

D gene: TRBD2
J gene: TRBJ2-5
V gene: TRBV20-1
CDR3 protein: SARSGGEQETQY

D gene: NA
J gene: TRBJ2-5
V gene: TRBV20-1
CDR3 protein: SADYREFVGETQY

D gene: NA
J gene: TRBJ1-5
V gene: TRBV28
CDR3 protein: ASRDRRGLNQPQH

D gene: NA
J gene: TRBJ1-5
V gene: TRBV5-8
CDR3 protein: ASRTTGGSNQPQH

D gene: NA
J gene: TRBJ2-7
V gene: TRBV7-2
CDR3 protein: ASSSSTLWEQY

D gene: NA
J gene: TRBJ2-2
V gene: TRBV2
CDR3 protein: ASRGNTGELF

D gene: NA
J gene: TRBJ2-3
V gene: TRBV11-2
CDR3 protein: ASEWASTDTQY

D gene: TRBD2
J gene: TRBJ2-2
V gene: TRBV9
CDR3 protein: ASSLVASGYTGELF

D gene: TRBD2
J gene: TRBJ2-3
V gene: TRBV29-1
CDR3 protein: SVEEVAGVTDTQY